This T cell receptor (beta chain) is from a study of cytomegalovirus exposure and HLA in healthy donors. On the study more broadly: Both the 120 or so validation repertoires and the roughly 700 first-cohort repertoires used the same platform, as reported by a later analysis. General observations from the study: The listing of 150 to 200 TCR beta chains classed them as cytomegalovirus-associated. Whilst most TCR sequences proved rare, a subset of public TCRs occurred across many donors.

A word on this clone: Antigen: not known.

The J segment lost 0 bases and the V segment lost 1 base, leaving 8 bases of the junction unmatched. CDR3 size: 17 residues. Germline V gene sequence: CDR1 LGHNA, CDR2 YSLEER. This table comes from immunoSEQ multiplex PCR, and its TCRdb copy is limited to in-frame clones, with some not included. This sample has 60,000 to 90,000 clones, with about 95% found just once. The sequence derives from a young woman in good health and CMV-seronegative. The gene calls are TRBV4-3 and TRBJ1-1; 7 positions agree with TRBD1. The specimen sequenced was PBMCs. The DNA of the CDR3 is TGCGCCAGCAGCCAAGCCTCAACAGGGGTCGTGAACACTGAAGCTTTCTTT. It yields the protein CASSQASTGVVNTEAFF.